The 17 T cell receptor beta chains listed next were all sequenced from one sample in a study of metastatic and nonmetastatic thyroid tumors. TCRdb reprocessed the PCR reads using MiXCR. Of a few thousand clones in the sample, 25% to 30% are singletons; the top ten hold more than 14%. Every patient was untreated before thyroid surgery. Sequencing was performed on tumor tissue. Every receptor here comes from a female donor with papillary thyroid cancer or a benign thyroid nodule (not recorded which). Some clones in this sample may be carry-over from other donors' samples.

This clone was found many times. This sequence joins TRBV4-2 and TRBJ2-3; maybe TRBD2 (6 bases). Looked up from germline, CDR1 is LGHNA and CDR2 is YNFKEQ. V lost 3 bases to trimming and J lost 4 bases, with 11 bases between them. This CDR3 contains 14 residues. The CDR3 bases are TGTGCCAGCAGCCAGTCTCCGGGGGCAGATACGCAGTATTTT. Residues: CASSQSPGADTQYF.

This clone occurred many times. The chain has TRBV29-1 and TRBJ2-1, with D maybe TRBD2 (6 bases). V lost 6 bases to trimming and J lost 16 bases, with 22 bases between them. Germline V gene sequence: CDR1 SQVTM, CDR2 ANQGSEA. The CDR3 has 12 amino acids. The chain's CDR3 is CSVQLSGTLEFF. The CDR3 DNA reads as TGCAGCGTCCAGTTATCCGGGACTTTGGAATTCTTC.

This clone was picked up a small number of times. The V and J genes are TRBV28 and TRBJ2-1; D not certain. The germline gives CDR1 MDHEN, CDR2 SYDVKM. V was shortened by 2 bases and J by 7 bases, with 9 bases between the two germline ends. The CDR3 extends over 13 amino acids. As DNA, the CDR3 is TGTGCCAGCAGTTTAGACTCCAGGAATGAGCAGTTCTTC. As protein: CASSLDSRNEQFF.

In its sample, this clone ranks as medium-sized. The V gene is TRBV10-3, the J gene TRBJ1-5; 9 bases agree with TRBD1. The CDR3 spans 14 residues. Germline lookup yields CDR1 ENHRY and CDR2 SYGVKD. J was trimmed by 6 bases and V by 4 bases; bases with no gene match: 4. The CDR3 loop is CAISGDRESQPQHF. For the CDR3, the DNA is TGTGCCATCAGTGGGGACAGGGAGAGTCAGCCCCAGCATTTT.

The genes are TRBV19 and TRBJ2-2; TRBD2 agrees at 8 bases. Trimming cost V 6 bases and J 0 bases; bases outside gene matches: 9. In germline, CDR1 is LNHDA, CDR2 SQIVND (reference sequence). This CDR3 spans 17 amino acids. The CDR3 DNA follows: TGTGCCAGTAGCCGGACTAGCACTCCTGCGAACACCGGGGAGCTGTTTTTT. Translating gives CASSRTSTPANTGELFF. Full variable domain (rest looked up from reference TRBV19 and TRBJ2-2): DGGITQSPKYLFRKEGQNVTLSCEQNLNHDAMYWYRQDPGQGLRLIYYSQIVNDFQKGDIAEGYSVSREKKESFPLTVTSAQKNPTAFYLCASSRTSTPANTGELFFGEGSRLTVL.

This sequence joins TRBV10-3 and TRBJ1-1; 7 positions agree with TRBD1. Germline assignment: CDR1 ENHRY and CDR2 SYGVKD. The CDR3 runs 15 residues. With V trimmed by 6 bases and J by 0 bases, 7 bases remained unmatched. The CDR3 region is CAISGTEFMNTEAFF. In DNA, the CDR3 is TGTGCCATCAGCGGGACAGAGTTTATGAACACTGAAGCTTTCTTT.

By proportion, this clone is large. The genes are TRBV20-1 and TRBJ2-1, with 9 bases lining up with TRBD1. V trimming: 1 base; J trimming: 9 bases; junction bases outside the gene matches: 10. The V gene's germline CDR1 is DFQATT and CDR2 SNEGSKA (reference sequence). The CDR3 spans 15 residues. The CDR3 bases are TGCAGTGCTAGAGCGGTAGACAGGGGGGCGGGTGAGCAGTTCTTC. Translating it yields CSARAVDRGAGEQFF.

This clone came up a few times. The chain recombines TRBV6-2 or TRBV6-3 with TRBJ1-6, with TRBD1 matching 9 bases. Germline lookup yields CDR1 MNHEY and CDR2 SVGEGT. This CDR3 contains 18 residues. After removal of 10 bases from V and 10 bases from J, the junction contained 23 bases not matched to a gene. The CDR3 spells CATAGTRTGGVQISPLHF. In DNA, the CDR3 is TGTGCCACCGCGGGCACTAGAACAGGGGGCGTCCAAATCTCACCCCTCCACTTT.

Sample share makes this clone medium-sized (0.01 to 0.1%). The chain links TRBV5-1 to TRBJ2-1; no clear D gene. Per germline, CDR1 SGHRS and CDR2 YFSETQ. Trimming stripped 0 bases from V and 12 bases from J, with 16 bases between. The CDR3 sequence is 14 residues long. The CDR3 spells CASSLAADSLGQFF. Here the CDR3 DNA reads TGCGCCAGCAGCTTGGCGGCAGACTCTTTAGGGCAGTTCTTC. The full variable domain, its missing parts supplied by reference TRBV5-1 and TRBJ2-1, is KAGVTQTPRYLIKTRGQQVTLSCSPISGHRSVSWYQQTPGQGLQFLFEYFSETQRNKGNFPGRFSGRQFSNSRSEMNVSTLELGDSALYLCASSLAADSLGQFFGPGTRLTVL.

This clone was picked up a small number of times. The V gene is TRBV28, the J gene TRBJ1-4; D is perhaps TRBD1 (5 bases). Germline values: CDR1 MDHEN, CDR2 SYDVKM. CDR3 length equals 13 residues. V lost 4 bases and J lost 8, with 11 bases in between. The CDR3 coding sequence is TGTGCCAGCAGTTCTCACTCAGGGGAAAAACTGTTTTTT. Residues: CASSSHSGEKLFF.

By frequency in the sample, this clone is large. The chain carries TRBV6-6 and TRBJ1-2; D call uncertain. CDR3 length: 15 amino acids. Germline V gene data show CDR1 as MNHNY and CDR2 as SVGAGI (reference sequence). Trimming pared 2 bases from V and 4 bases from J, leaving 14 bases between. Here the CDR3 DNA reads TGTGCCAGCAGTTACGGAAGAGGTTTTCGCTATGGCTACACCTTC. This gives the protein CASSYGRGFRYGYTF.

This clone is medium-sized (0.01 to 0.1%). CDR3 nucleotide sequence: TGCGCCAGCAGTGAGTCGAGAAGGGACGCCCCCCACGAGCAGTACTTC. This encodes CASSESRRDAPHEQYF. This chain joins TRBV10-1 and TRBJ2-7; the D gene could be TRBD1 or TRBD2 (5 bases each). The germline CDR1 and CDR2 sequences are WNHNN and SYGVQD (reference sequence). CDR3 length: 16 residues. Trimming took off 0 bases at V and 5 bases at J, with 17 bases between the two ends.

The chain links TRBV27 to TRBJ2-1; no reliable D call. V gave up 0 bases and J gave up 7 bases, with 10 bases separating them. This CDR3 contains 14 residues. Germline V lookup: CDR1 MNHEY, CDR2 SMNVEV (reference sequence). CDR3 sequence (DNA): TGTGCCAGCAGTTTATCGATAACTCAGAATGAGCAGTTCTTC. Residues: CASSLSITQNEQFF.

The chain joins TRBV12-3 or TRBV12-4 to TRBJ2-1; 8 bases align to TRBD2. With V trimmed by 11 bases and J by 8 bases, 11 bases remained unmatched. The CDR3 length is 13 residues. CDR3 nucleotides: TGTGCCGTAACCTCGGGAGGGTCCGATGAGCAGTTCTTC. As protein: CAVTSGGSDEQFF.

The chain couples TRBV9 to TRBJ2-3; 7 nucleotides align to TRBD2. V lost 4 bases and J lost 6; bases outside the gene matches: 11. Germline values: CDR1 SGDLS, CDR2 YYNGEE. The CDR3 loop spans 15 amino acids. DNA for the CDR3: TGTGCCAGCAGCCCCTCGGCGCTGGGGGGGGATACGCAGTATTTT. This encodes CASSPSALGGDTQYF.

This chain joins TRBV12-3 or TRBV12-4 and TRBJ1-5; TRBD1 is a possible D gene (5 bases). Between the trimmed V and J ends, which lost 2 bases and 4 bases, there was a span of 12 bases. The CDR3 extends over 15 amino acids. CDR3 residues: CASSLSLEGNQPQHF. CDR3 nucleotides: TGTGCCAGCAGTTTATCCTTGGAGGGGAATCAGCCCCAGCATTTT.

V and J are TRBV24-1 and TRBJ2-7; no clear D gene. From germline, CDR1 is KGHDR and CDR2 SFDVKD. The CDR3 totals 11 residues. V was trimmed by 3 bases and J by 10 bases, leaving 9 bases between them. CDR3 in amino acids: CATSDRTAQYF. In DNA, the CDR3 is TGTGCCACCAGTGATAGGACGGCTCAGTACTTC.